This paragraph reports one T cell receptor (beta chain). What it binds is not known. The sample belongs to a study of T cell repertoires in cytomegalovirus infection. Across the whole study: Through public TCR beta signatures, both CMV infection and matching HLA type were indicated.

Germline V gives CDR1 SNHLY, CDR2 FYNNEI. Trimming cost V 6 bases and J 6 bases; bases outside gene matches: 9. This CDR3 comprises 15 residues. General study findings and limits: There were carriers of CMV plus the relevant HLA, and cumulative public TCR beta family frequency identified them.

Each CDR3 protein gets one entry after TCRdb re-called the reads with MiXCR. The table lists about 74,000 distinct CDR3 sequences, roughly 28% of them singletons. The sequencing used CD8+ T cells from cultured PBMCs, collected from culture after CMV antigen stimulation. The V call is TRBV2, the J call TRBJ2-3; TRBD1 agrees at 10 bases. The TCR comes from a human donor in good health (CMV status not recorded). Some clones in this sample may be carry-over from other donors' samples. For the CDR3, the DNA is TGTGCCAGCAGCACCCCGGGACAGGGGTTTGATACGCAGTATTTT. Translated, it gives CASSTPGQGFDTQYF.